Listed here are 14 T cell receptor beta chains from one sample, sequenced in a study of shared clonotypes between healthy human individuals. TCRdb's copy holds only in-frame clones and misses some; the assay was immunoSEQ multiplex PCR. The data contain some 1,600,000 clones, 95% to 99% of them singletons. Material: naive CD4+ T cells sorted from blood. The subset was: CD45RA+ positively selected. The receptors were gathered from a man aged 25 to 40 in good health.

The chain joins TRBV7-2 to TRBJ2-7; 11 bases are a match to TRBD2. Per the germline V gene, CDR1 is SGHTA and CDR2 is FQGNSA. Unmatched junction bases numbered 7, after V lost 3 bases and J lost 6 bases. The CDR3 contains 15 residues. DNA of the CDR3: TGTGCCAGCAGCTTGACTAGCGGGATTTCGTCCGAGCAGTACTTC. It codes for CASSLTSGISSEQYF.

The chain couples TRBV28 to TRBJ2-7; 15 bases align to TRBD2. Germline-derived CDR1 and CDR2 are MDHEN and SYDVKM. With V trimmed by 6 bases and J by 4 bases, 7 bases remained unmatched. The CDR3 is 16 residues long. CDR3 DNA: TGTGCCAGCAGCGGACTAGCGGGAGGGCCTAGGTACGAGCAGTACTTC. This encodes CASSGLAGGPRYEQYF.

The chain combines TRBV4-1 with TRBJ2-7, with TRBD2 matching over 9 bases. The V and J ends lost 1 base and 2 bases, in that order; junction bases with no gene match: 9. Looked up from germline, CDR1 is MGHRA and CDR2 is YSYEKL. The CDR3 is 17 residues long. CDR3 protein: CASSQGTSSGITYEQYF. For the CDR3, the DNA is TGCGCCAGCAGCCAAGGTACGTCTAGCGGGATCACCTACGAGCAGTACTTC.

The rearrangement joins TRBV7-9 to TRBJ2-3; D might be TRBD1 (7 bases). This CDR3 is 15 amino acids long. V lost 7 bases to trimming and J lost 3 bases, with 17 bases between them. Germline CDR1 SEHNR, CDR2 FQNEAQ (reference sequence). The CDR3 DNA follows: TGTGCCAGCACAACCTGGAGGGGGCTTACAGATACGCAGTATTTT. It translates to CASTTWRGLTDTQYF.

This clone was detected only once. The gene calls are TRBV28 and TRBJ2-7, with unresolved D. This CDR3 contains 15 residues. In germline, CDR1 is MDHEN, CDR2 SYDVKM. The V end lost 10 bases, the J end lost 0 bases, and 19 bases lay between the germline ends. CDR3 nucleotides: TGTGCCACCGTTGATGAAAGGGAAAGCTCCTACGAGCAGTACTTC. Translation gives CATVDERESSYEQYF.

The rearrangement links TRBV6-5 to TRBJ1-1; D not resolved. CDR3 length: 12 residues. Germline CDR1 and CDR2: MNHEY and SVGAGI. V lost 5 bases, J lost 7 bases, and 11 bases lay in between. The CDR3 protein is CASSPFGDEAFF. The CDR3 nucleotides are TGTGCCAGCAGTCCATTCGGAGATGAAGCTTTCTTT.

The chain couples TRBV7-8 to TRBJ1-2; 10 nucleotides agree with TRBD1. Looked up from germline, CDR1 is SGHVS and CDR2 is FQNEAQ. The CDR3 sequence is 15 residues long. The V and J ends lost 5 bases and 7 bases, in that order; junction bases with no gene match: 10. CDR3 in amino acids: CASSLETGTGAGYTF. The CDR3 DNA follows: TGTGCCAGCAGCCTAGAGACTGGGACAGGGGCTGGCTACACCTTC.

The chain recombines TRBV5-6 with TRBJ2-3, with 7 bases identical to TRBD1. Germline CDR1 is SGHDT and CDR2 is YYEEEE. The CDR3 is 13 amino acids. The ends lost 4 bases at V and 4 bases at J; junction bases unmatched: 3. CDR3 coding DNA: TGTGCCAGCAGCCTCAGGGGGTCAGATACGCAGTATTTT. This sequence encodes CASSLRGSDTQYF.

The chain has TRBV30 and TRBJ2-2; the D is unclear. The CDR3 runs to 14 residues. The V gene lost 7 bases and the J gene lost 4 bases, with 16 bases spanning the gap. The V gene's germline CDR1 is GTSNPN and CDR2 SVGIG (reference sequence). The CDR3 DNA reads as TGTGCCTCACGAGGACGGCTTGGCACCGGGGAGCTGTTTTTT. Translated: CASRGRLGTGELFF.

The rearrangement links TRBV9 to TRBJ2-2; D gene ambiguous. V lost 2 bases, J lost 6 bases, and 8 bases lay in between. Germline CDR1 reads SGDLS; CDR2 reads YYNGEE. The CDR3 is made up of 13 amino acids. CDR3 amino acids: CASSVGEPGELFF. The DNA for the CDR3 is TGTGCCAGCAGCGTTGGGGAACCCGGGGAGCTGTTTTTT.

The V and J genes are TRBV18 and TRBJ1-1; D uncertain. The CDR3 runs to 14 residues. Per germline, CDR1 KGHSH and CDR2 LQKENI. V lost 3 bases and J 4 bases, leaving 12 bases between the germline ends. The CDR3 sequence: CASSPWTGGTEAFF. The CDR3 coding sequence is TGTGCCAGCTCACCGTGGACGGGCGGCACTGAAGCTTTCTTT. The full variable domain, completed using reference TRBV18 and TRBJ1-1, is NAGVMQNPRHLVRRRGQEARLRCSPMKGHSHVYWYRQLPEEGLKFMVYLQKENIIDESGMPKERFSAEFPKEGPSILRIQQVVRGDSAAYFCASSPWTGGTEAFFGQGTRLTVV.

Written as DNA, the CDR3 is TGTGCCAGCAGTTGGAAGCGACTAGCGGGAGTTGTTTACGAGCAGTACTTC. This translates into CASSWKRLAGVVYEQYF. The chain recombines TRBV13 with TRBJ2-7; 12 bases are a match to TRBD2. In germline, CDR1 is PRHDT, CDR2 FYEKMQ (reference sequence). The J segment lost 4 bases and the V segment lost 6 bases, leaving 13 bases of the junction unmatched. This CDR3 has 17 amino acids.

The rearrangement links TRBV18 to TRBJ1-1; a possible D gene is TRBD1 (5 bases). V was pared by 0 bases and J by 7 bases, with 12 bases between. Looked up from germline, CDR1 is KGHSH and CDR2 is LQKENI. This CDR3 contains 14 residues. CDR3 coding DNA: TGTGCCAGCTCACCACCGCGGGGCCTGTTTGAAGCTTTCTTT. This gives the protein CASSPPRGLFEAFF.

The CDR3 spells CAWMGRGTYF. The CDR3 DNA is TGTGCCTGGATGGGACGCGGGACGTACTTC. V and J are TRBV30 and TRBJ2-7; a possible D gene is TRBD2 (6 bases). Germline CDR1 GTSNPN, CDR2 SVGIG (reference sequence). Trimming pared 4 bases from V and 12 bases from J, leaving 13 bases between. This CDR3 is 10 amino acids long.